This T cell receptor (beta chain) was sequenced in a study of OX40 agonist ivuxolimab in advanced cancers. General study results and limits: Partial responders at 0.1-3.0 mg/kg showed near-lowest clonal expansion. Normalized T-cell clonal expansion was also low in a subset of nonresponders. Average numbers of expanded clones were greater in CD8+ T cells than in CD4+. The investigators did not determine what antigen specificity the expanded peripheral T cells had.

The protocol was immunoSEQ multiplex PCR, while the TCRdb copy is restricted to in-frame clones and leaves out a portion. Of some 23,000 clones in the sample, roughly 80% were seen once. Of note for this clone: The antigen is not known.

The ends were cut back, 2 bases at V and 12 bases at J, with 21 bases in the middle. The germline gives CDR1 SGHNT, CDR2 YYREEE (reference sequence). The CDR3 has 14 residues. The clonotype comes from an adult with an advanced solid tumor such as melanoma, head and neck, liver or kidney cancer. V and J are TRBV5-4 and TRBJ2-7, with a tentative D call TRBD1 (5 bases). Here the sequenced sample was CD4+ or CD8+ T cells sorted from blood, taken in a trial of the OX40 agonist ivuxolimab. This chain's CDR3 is CASSFTSSEDSRYF. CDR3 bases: TGTGCCAGCAGCTTCACTTCTTCCGAAGACAGCAGGTACTTC.